The 29 T cell receptor beta chains below were found in one sample sequenced in a study of T cell changes during pregnancy in multiple sclerosis. Profiling relied on immunoSEQ multiplex PCR, and the TCRdb table lists in-frame clones only, not all of them. The data show 24,000 or so clones, approximately 86% seen once. The sample consisted of CD8+ T cells from peripheral blood mononuclear cells, taken in the first trimester of pregnancy. These receptors were taken from a female donor in good health, enrolled as a control in a pregnancy study.

This chain's CDR3 is CASSSGGYPLQQFF. In DNA, the CDR3 is TGTGCCAGCAGTAGCGGGGGCTACCCTCTCCAGCAGTTCTTC. V usage is TRBV6-5 and J usage is TRBJ2-1; 8 nucleotides agree with TRBD2. The CDR3 is 14 residues long. Germline values: CDR1 MNHEY, CDR2 SVGAGI. Trimming cost V 5 bases and J 11 bases; bases outside gene matches: 11.

The rearrangement uses TRBV27 and TRBJ2-7, with D perhaps TRBD2 (5 bases). The CDR3 has 14 amino acids. V lost 3 bases and J lost 4, with 13 bases in between. The germline CDR1 and CDR2 sequences are MNHEY and SMNVEV (reference sequence). CDR3 region: CASSFGGRGYEQYF. CDR3 in DNA: TGTGCCAGCAGTTTCGGCGGGCGCGGGTACGAGCAGTACTTC.

The chain has TRBV27 and TRBJ2-1, with 10 bases matching TRBD2. The junction had 7 bases not matched to a gene; V was cut back by 2 bases and J by 6 bases. This CDR3 has 16 residues. CDR1 and CDR2 (germline): MNHEY, SMNVEV (reference sequence). In DNA, the CDR3 is TGTGCCAGCAGTTTACTAGCGGGGGCAAGGGGCAATGAGCAGTTCTTC. Translated, it gives CASSLLAGARGNEQFF.

The CDR3, as DNA: TGTGCCAGCAGTCAAATCGGACTAGTTCTAAATTCCTACGAGCAGTACTTC. Protein product: CASSQIGLVLNSYEQYF. The chain has TRBV7-2 and TRBJ2-7; TRBD2 matches 7 bases. Germline assignment: CDR1 SGHTA and CDR2 FQGNSA. This CDR3 is 17 amino acids long. J lost 1 base, V lost 6 bases, and 15 bases had no gene match.

The chain recombines TRBV7-9 with TRBJ2-3, with a possible D match to TRBD1 (5 bases). This CDR3 has 12 amino acids. V was shortened by 7 bases and J by 6 bases, with 11 bases between the two germline ends. CDR1 is SEHNR and CDR2 is FQNEAQ in the germline V gene (reference sequence). The CDR3 is CASNEGADTQYF. CDR3 DNA sequence: TGTGCCAGCAACGAAGGGGCGGATACGCAGTATTTT.

This sequence joins TRBV9 and TRBJ1-3; possible D gene TRBD1, 6 bases. V dropped 4 bases and J dropped 4 bases, with 12 bases sitting between them. This CDR3 has 14 amino acids. Looked up from germline, CDR1 is SGDLS and CDR2 is YYNGEE. CDR3 in amino acids: CASSSAGAGNTIYF. For the CDR3, the DNA is TGTGCCAGCAGCTCCGCGGGGGCCGGAAACACCATATATTTT.

The genes are TRBV19 and TRBJ1-1; TRBD1 matches at 8 bases. With 4 bases clipped from V and 5 bases from J, the junction kept 9 bases outside the gene matches. The CDR3 runs 15 residues. Germline CDR1 is LNHDA and CDR2 is SQIVND (reference sequence). CDR3 sequence (DNA): TGTGCCAGTAGTAGAATGACAGGGGTTCGGACTGAAGCTTTCTTT. Its translation is CASSRMTGVRTEAFF.

This clone was seen once. The rearrangement joins TRBV4-3 to TRBJ2-5; 11 bases fit TRBD2. From germline, CDR1 is LGHNA and CDR2 YSLEER. The CDR3 has 17 amino acids. V lost 0 bases and J lost 4; bases outside the gene matches: 7. CDR3 sequence (DNA): TGCGCCAGCAGCCAAGATATAGCGGGAGGGCCCCGAGAGACCCAGTACTTC. Protein: CASSQDIAGGPRETQYF.

The gene calls are TRBV13 and TRBJ2-7; 8 nucleotides match TRBD1. Trimming at V came to 5 bases and at J to 2 bases, leaving 8 bases not matched to a gene. The germline V gene encodes CDR1 PRHDT and CDR2 FYEKMQ (reference sequence). The CDR3 runs 15 residues. CDR3 in DNA: TGTGCCAGCAGCGCCTGGGGACAGGAGCCCTACGAGCAGTACTTC. This translates into CASSAWGQEPYEQYF.

This chain connects TRBV7-8 to TRBJ2-5; 8 bases are a match to TRBD2. Trimming took 4 bases from V and 5 from J; bases not matched to a gene: 3. This CDR3 has 13 residues. The germline V gene encodes CDR1 SGHVS and CDR2 FQNEAQ. CDR3 residues: CASSSGGRETQYF. CDR3 bases: TGTGCCAGCAGCTCGGGGGGGCGGGAGACCCAGTACTTC.

V usage is TRBV7-9 and J usage is TRBJ1-1; 10 bases fit TRBD1. With 5 bases clipped from V and 3 bases from J, the junction kept 12 bases outside the gene matches. Germline-derived CDR1 and CDR2 are SEHNR and FQNEAQ (reference sequence). This CDR3 has 17 residues. The CDR3 DNA reads TGTGCCAGCAGCGTCTGGGACAGGGGAAAAAGGGACACTGAAGCTTTCTTT. It translates to CASSVWDRGKRDTEAFF. Variable domain in full (rest from reference TRBV7-9 and TRBJ1-1): DTGVSQNPRHKITKRGQNVTFRCDPISEHNRLYWYRQTLGQGPEFLTYFQNEAQLEKSRLLSDRFSAERPKGSFSTLEIQRTEQGDSAMYLCASSVWDRGKRDTEAFFGQGTRLTVV.

The chain is built from TRBV7-9 and TRBJ2-4, with D possibly TRBD1 on 5 matching bases. The CDR3 extends over 14 amino acids. Trimming shortened V by 0 bases and J by 13 bases, and 16 bases separated the two germline ends. Per the germline V gene, CDR1 is SEHNR and CDR2 is FQNEAQ (reference sequence). The CDR3 here is CASSLAIQGSEQYF. DNA for the CDR3: TGTGCCAGCAGCTTAGCGATCCAGGGTTCGGAACAGTACTTC.

The gene calls are TRBV4-1 and TRBJ2-7; 9 positions agree with TRBD1. Germline V gene data show CDR1 as MGHRA and CDR2 as YSYEKL. The CDR3 contains 16 residues. J gave up 3 bases and V 0 bases, and 6 bases lay outside the gene matches. The CDR3, as DNA: TGCGCCAGCAGCCAAGATGGGACAGGGAGAAACTACGAGCAGTACTTC. This sequence encodes CASSQDGTGRNYEQYF.

The chain is built from TRBV11-2 and TRBJ2-7, with 9 nucleotides matching TRBD1. Germline V CDR1 and CDR2: SGHAT, FQNNGV. The junction had 16 bases not matched to a gene; V was cut back by 7 bases and J by 9 bases. The CDR3 loop spans 15 amino acids. As DNA, the CDR3 is TGTGCCAGCACCCTATGGACAGGGGACCTAACGGGGCAGTACTTC. Protein sequence: CASTLWTGDLTGQYF.

V and J are TRBV4-1 and TRBJ2-7; D is uncertain. Trimming removed 1 base from V and 0 bases from J, with 4 bases in between. CDR1 is MGHRA and CDR2 is YSYEKL in the germline V gene. The CDR3 has 13 amino acids. The CDR3 region has the DNA TGCGCCAGCAGCCAAGTCAGCTCCTACGAGCAGTACTTC. It encodes CASSQVSSYEQYF.

The rearrangement uses TRBV7-2 and TRBJ2-1; 13 bases match TRBD2. The CDR3 covers 19 residues. Germline-derived CDR1 and CDR2 are SGHTA and FQGNSA. The V gene end was trimmed by 5 bases and the J gene end by 2 bases; junction bases not matched to a gene: 12. The CDR3 coding sequence is TGTGCCAGCAGCCACGACCAAACTAGCGGGAGGGTCACCTACAATGAGCAGTTCTTC. It yields the protein CASSHDQTSGRVTYNEQFF.

The chain links TRBV7-9 to TRBJ2-7, with 11 bases matching TRBD1. Germline trimming cut 1 base from V and 3 bases from J; bases unmatched to any gene: 2. Germline lookup yields CDR1 SEHNR and CDR2 FQNEAQ (reference sequence). The CDR3 covers 15 residues. The CDR3 sequence is CASSLVGQGGYEQYF. For the CDR3, the DNA is TGTGCCAGCAGCTTAGTGGGACAGGGGGGCTACGAGCAGTACTTC.

The rearrangement uses TRBV11-2 and TRBJ2-1; 8 nucleotides match TRBD2. This CDR3 comprises 16 residues. Trimming took 3 bases from V and 7 from J; bases not matched to a gene: 11. CDR1 and CDR2 (germline): SGHAT, FQNNGV. This CDR3 reads CASSLLASGLRNEQFF. CDR3 coding DNA: TGTGCCAGCAGCTTGTTGGCTAGCGGGCTCCGAAATGAGCAGTTCTTC.

Details on this clone: A read error may be the cause here, since a much bigger clone is one base away. V and J are TRBV6-6 and TRBJ2-3; D remains unclear. The CDR3 spans 13 residues. Germline V gene lookup returns CDR1 MNHNY and CDR2 SVGAGI (reference sequence). V lost 0 bases to trimming and J lost 3 bases, with 4 bases between them. CDR3 sequence (DNA): TGTGCCAGCAGTTACTCGACTACAGATACGCAGTATTTT. Residues: CASSYSTTDTQYF.

The chain links TRBV28 to TRBJ1-2, with 7 bases aligning to TRBD1. The CDR3 is 16 amino acids. Germline CDR1 and CDR2: MDHEN and SYDVKM. V dropped 3 bases and J dropped 2; count of bases not matched to a gene: 9. CDR3 nucleotides: TGTGCCAGCAGTTTTAAAGGGGGCATGGAAAACTATGGCTACACCTTC. This encodes CASSFKGGMENYGYTF.

This sequence joins TRBV6-1 and TRBJ1-5; 7 bases match TRBD1. This CDR3 region has 13 residues. Trimming removed 6 bases from V and 4 bases from J; junction bases left unmatched: 3. The germline CDR1 and CDR2 sequences are MNHNS and SASEGT. CDR3 sequence reads: CASSLDRNQPQHF. CDR3 coding DNA: TGTGCCAGCAGCCTGGACAGGAATCAGCCCCAGCATTTT.

The chain is built from TRBV28 and TRBJ2-6; 7 positions agree with TRBD2. CDR1 and CDR2 from the germline V gene are MDHEN and SYDVKM. This CDR3 spans 16 amino acids. Trimming at V came to 5 bases and at J to 3 bases, leaving 7 bases not matched to a gene. The CDR3 here is CASSPREFGGANVLTF. The DNA for the CDR3 is TGTGCCAGCAGTCCGCGGGAGTTCGGTGGGGCCAACGTCCTGACTTTC.

This sequence joins TRBV9 and TRBJ2-5, with D perhaps matching TRBD1 (6 bases). This CDR3 is built from 14 residues. V lost 4 bases and J 2 bases, leaving 12 bases between the germline ends. Germline V gene sequence: CDR1 SGDLS, CDR2 YYNGEE. Here the CDR3 reads CASSSWTEQETQYF. CDR3 in DNA: TGTGCCAGCAGCTCATGGACAGAACAAGAGACCCAGTACTTC.

This clone was observed a single time. This sequence joins TRBV18 and TRBJ2-5; 13 bases are shared with TRBD2. This CDR3 region has 18 residues. Germline CDR1 is KGHSH and CDR2 is LQKENI. The V segment lost 4 bases and the J segment 4 bases; nucleotides outside the gene matches: 12. CDR3 protein: CASSQYSRTSGSLETQYF. The CDR3 bases are TGTGCCAGCTCACAATATTCACGGACTAGCGGGAGTCTAGAGACCCAGTACTTC.

The chain joins TRBV9 to TRBJ2-7, with TRBD2 matching 12 bases. Looked up from germline, CDR1 is SGDLS and CDR2 is YYNGEE. V dropped 0 bases and J dropped 1; count of bases not matched to a gene: 2. This CDR3 is built from 16 residues. CDR3 coding DNA: TGTGCCAGCAGCGTAGGGACTAGCGGGGCTTCCTACGAGCAGTACTTC. It translates to CASSVGTSGASYEQYF.

The chain is built from TRBV18 and TRBJ2-7, with TRBD2 matching 8 bases. Germline V gene sequence: CDR1 KGHSH, CDR2 LQKENI. CDR3 length: 16 amino acids. V dropped 1 base and J dropped 6; count of bases not matched to a gene: 11. CDR3 amino acids: CASSPLPSGGIGEQYF. The CDR3 nucleotides read TGTGCCAGCTCACCACTCCCCAGCGGGGGCATTGGCGAGCAGTACTTC.

A single count supports this clone. The chain has TRBV5-1 and TRBJ2-7; TRBD1 is a possible D gene (6 bases). The germline V gene encodes CDR1 SGHRS and CDR2 YFSETQ. The CDR3 is 15 residues long. V gave up 1 base and J gave up 3 bases, with 14 bases separating them. CDR3 amino acids: CASSLPGDMGYEQYF. The CDR3 region has the DNA TGCGCCAGCAGCTTGCCAGGGGACATGGGCTACGAGCAGTACTTC.

This chain uses TRBV11-2 with TRBJ2-7; unclear D gene. CDR1 is SGHAT, CDR2 FQNNGV, per germline. Trimming left V 3 bases short and J 5 bases short, with 2 bases between. This CDR3 contains 10 residues. The CDR3 loop is CASSFDEQYF. The CDR3, as DNA: TGTGCCAGCAGCTTCGACGAGCAGTACTTC.

DNA for the CDR3: TGTGCCAGCAGATCGACCGGGGAGCTGTTTTTT. Residues: CASRSTGELFF. This chain links TRBV27 with TRBJ2-2; D gene ambiguous. The CDR3 is 11 residues long. Germline V lookup: CDR1 MNHEY, CDR2 SMNVEV (reference sequence). The germline V and J ends were trimmed by 6 bases and 5 bases, with 4 bases remaining between them.